These 7 T cell receptor beta chains originate from one sample sequenced in a study of shared clonotypes between healthy human individuals. Only in-frame clones appear in the TCRdb table, and some are missing; sequencing was by immunoSEQ multiplex PCR. The table shows around 2,100,000 clones, with about 95% occurring only once. Naive CD8 cells, CD45RO-negative and positively selected for CCR7, excluded terminally differentiated effector memory CD45RA+ cells. Sequencing was performed on naive CD8+ T cells sorted from blood. The source is a young man in good health.

The CDR3 region has the DNA TGCGCCAGCAGCCAAGAAGGGTTTGCAACTAATGAAAAACTGTTTTTT. It specifies CASSQEGFATNEKLFF. The chain uses TRBV4-1 and TRBJ1-4; D is ambiguous. V shed 0 bases and J shed 0 bases, with 8 bases lying between them. The V gene's germline CDR1 is MGHRA and CDR2 YSYEKL. The CDR3 has 16 amino acids.

V and J are TRBV28 and TRBJ2-3; TRBD1 aligns across 7 bases. The CDR3 extends over 17 amino acids. Germline trimming cut 7 bases from V and 0 bases from J; bases unmatched to any gene: 13. Germline values: CDR1 MDHEN, CDR2 SYDVKM. CDR3: CASNSGTAIASTDTQYF. Written as DNA, the CDR3 is TGTGCCAGCAACTCCGGGACAGCGATCGCTAGCACAGATACGCAGTATTTT.

This clone showed up just once. The genes are TRBV7-9 and TRBJ2-7; TRBD1 agrees at 8 bases. V gave up 5 bases and J gave up 3 bases; unmatched junction bases: 6. CDR1 is SEHNR and CDR2 is FQNEAQ in the germline V gene (reference sequence). The CDR3 is 14 amino acids. CDR3 in amino acids: CASSPDRENYEQYF. The CDR3 nucleotides are TGTGCCAGCAGCCCGGACAGGGAGAACTACGAGCAGTACTTC. Variable domain in full (rest from reference TRBV7-9 and TRBJ2-7): DTGVSQNPRHKITKRGQNVTFRCDPISEHNRLYWYRQTLGQGPEFLTYFQNEAQLEKSRLLSDRFSAERPKGSFSTLEIQRTEQGDSAMYLCASSPDRENYEQYFGPGTRLTVT.

J is TRBJ2-3 and V is TRBV27, with 7 nucleotides matching TRBD1. This CDR3 contains 15 residues. V shed 7 bases and J 0 bases; nucleotides not matched to a gene: 7. CDR1 and CDR2 (germline): MNHEY, SMNVEV (reference sequence). The CDR3 here is CASTLTGFSTDTQYF. The CDR3, as DNA: TGTGCCAGCACCTTGACAGGGTTTAGCACAGATACGCAGTATTTT.

This clone is a singleton in its sample. The gene calls are TRBV29-1 and TRBJ2-1; 12 bases fit TRBD2. V lost 6 bases to trimming and J lost 6 bases; unmatched junction nucleotides: 15. Germline V gene data show CDR1 as SQVTM and CDR2 as ANQGSEA. The CDR3 has 17 residues. The CDR3 is CSVTGASGGADPNEQFF. The DNA of the CDR3 is TGCAGCGTCACCGGGGCTAGCGGGGGGGCCGATCCCAATGAGCAGTTCTTC.

The chain carries TRBV29-1 and TRBJ2-7; 7 positions agree with TRBD1. The V gene's germline CDR1 is SQVTM and CDR2 ANQGSEA. There are 11 residues in the CDR3. This CDR3 reads CSSRQGGEQYF. Here the CDR3 DNA reads TGCAGTTCCAGACAGGGTGGTGAGCAGTACTTC.

The chain links TRBV5-1 to TRBJ2-7, with TRBD1 matching 9 bases. Per germline, CDR1 SGHRS and CDR2 YFSETQ. The CDR3 spans 16 residues. Trimming cost V 0 bases and J 3 bases; bases outside gene matches: 7. The CDR3 nucleotides read TGCGCCAGCAGCTTGGAGAAGGGACAGGGACTCTACGAGCAGTACTTC. Translation: CASSLEKGQGLYEQYF. The full variable domain, with the rest looked up from reference TRBV5-1 and TRBJ2-7, is KAGVTQTPRYLIKTRGQQVTLSCSPISGHRSVSWYQQTPGQGLQFLFEYFSETQRNKGNFPGRFSGRQFSNSRSEMNVSTLELGDSALYLCASSLEKGQGLYEQYFGPGTRLTVT.